This TCR beta chain was sequenced for a study of control samples from healthy donors and cancer patients. The data were produced by immunoSEQ multiplex PCR, yet TCRdb's version contains in-frame clones alone and is incomplete. The table lists 150,000 to 200,000 clones, about 94% of them singletons, with around 8.5% in the top ten. The CDR3 extends over 14 amino acids. The V gene lost 2 bases and the J gene lost 4 bases, with 10 bases spanning the gap. Germline CDR1 and CDR2: SGHNT and YYREEE (reference sequence). This TCR came from a middle-aged woman in good health. The sample consisted of blood. V gene TRBV5-4 combines with J gene TRBJ1-3; D not certain. CDR3 nucleotides: TGTGCCAGCAGCTTTGGATCCTCCGGAAACACCATATATTTT. Amino acid sequence: CASSFGSSGNTIYF.